What follows are 20 T cell receptor beta chains derived from one specimen sequenced in a study of T cell responses to AZD1222 COVID-19 vaccine (dated by TCRdb to the early 2020s). According to the study, the label for this sample's time point signals: baseline before first vaccination. Taken with the paper, the label for treatment or condition translates to: meningococcal conjugate vaccine given as trial control. Libraries were made using the immunoSEQ multiplex PCR assay. This is the immuneACCESS table as TCRdb keeps it, with only in-frame sequences that have V and J called. A part of the clones is gone; compared with another copy, unresolved V genes explain less than half, and the rest is unexplained. The sample table records about 50,000 clones; around 83% of these occur just once. The biggest ten clones account for approximately 20% of the sample. This specimen was peripheral blood, taken on day 0 of MenACWY control vaccination. Receptors originate from an adult in good health.

The chain carries TRBV6-5 and TRBJ1-2, with 8 bases fitting TRBD1. Germline assignment: CDR1 MNHEY and CDR2 SVGAGI. The CDR3 consists of 13 residues. The trim removed 6 bases at V and 4 bases at J, leaving 4 bases unmatched. DNA for the CDR3: TGTGCCAGCAGCCAGGGGGCCTTCTATGGCTACACCTTC. Its translation is CASSQGAFYGYTF.

J is TRBJ2-3 and V is TRBV6-4; 13 bases align to TRBD2. The CDR3 extends over 15 amino acids. Germline CDR1 is MRHNA and CDR2 is SNTAGT. J gave up 4 bases and V 6 bases, and 4 bases lay outside the gene matches. The CDR3 DNA is TGTGCCAGCAGGGAGACTAGCGGGAGGCCAGATACGCAGTATTTT. This gives the protein CASRETSGRPDTQYF.

The chain links TRBV9 to TRBJ1-6; 10 bases are a match to TRBD1. CDR3 length: 15 amino acids. J lost 10 bases, V lost 2 bases, and 6 bases had no gene match. Germline assignment: CDR1 SGDLS and CDR2 YYNGEE. DNA for the CDR3: TGTGCCAGCAGCGTCACCGGGACAGGGGACTCACCCCTCCACTTT. Amino acid sequence: CASSVTGTGDSPLHF.

For this clone: Germline is not matched at one junction end, which may reflect a read error. Here the CDR3 reads CASSLGLTGGETQYF. The CDR3 region has the DNA TGTGCTAGCAGCTTAGGACTGACAGGGGGAGAGACCCAGTACTTC. The rearrangement joins TRBV7-7 to TRBJ2-5; 9 bases are shared with TRBD1. From germline, CDR1 is SSHAT and CDR2 FNYEAQ (reference sequence). This CDR3 has 15 amino acids.

The V and J genes are TRBV6-5 and TRBJ2-1; D remains unclear. In germline, CDR1 is MNHEY, CDR2 SVGAGI. CDR3 length: 14 residues. V lost 2 bases to trimming and J lost 5 bases, with 10 bases between them. CDR3 nucleotide sequence: TGTGCCAGCAGTTACACGGTGTCTCACAATGAGCAGTTCTTC. This codes for CASSYTVSHNEQFF.

The chain carries TRBV19 and TRBJ1-6; no firm D call. Germline V gene sequence: CDR1 LNHDA, CDR2 SQIVND (reference sequence). Trimming shortened V by 5 bases and J by 7 bases, and 9 bases separated the two germline ends. The CDR3 has 13 amino acids. The chain's CDR3 is CASSAAGNSPLHF. In DNA, the CDR3 is TGTGCCAGTAGTGCTGCAGGAAATTCACCCCTCCACTTT. The variable domain in full, with the rest retrieved from reference TRBV19 and TRBJ1-6, is DGGITQSPKYLFRKEGQNVTLSCEQNLNHDAMYWYRQDPGQGLRLIYYSQIVNDFQKGDIAEGYSVSREKKESFPLTVTSAQKNPTAFYLCASSAAGNSPLHFGNGTRLTVT.

This chain connects TRBV9 to TRBJ2-7; D gene uncertain. CDR3 size: 16 residues. Trimming cost V 3 bases and J 0 bases, with 16 bases left between them. In germline, CDR1 is SGDLS, CDR2 YYNGEE. In nucleotides, the CDR3 is TGTGCCAGCAGCGCCAACGCCGATAGGGCCTCCTACGAGCAGTACTTC. Translation: CASSANADRASYEQYF.

The chain joins TRBV28 to TRBJ2-1; 7 bases fit TRBD2. Germline-derived CDR1 and CDR2 are MDHEN and SYDVKM. Trimming took 5 bases from V and 9 from J; bases not matched to a gene: 7. The CDR3 consists of 13 residues. The CDR3: CASSPGGSSEQFF. The CDR3 coding sequence is TGTGCCAGCAGTCCTGGCGGGAGTAGTGAGCAGTTCTTC.

V is TRBV14 and J is TRBJ2-7; TRBD1 aligns across 7 bases. J was trimmed by 6 bases and V by 4 bases; bases with no gene match: 3. CDR1 SGHDN and CDR2 FVKESK come from the germline V gene. This CDR3 is 12 amino acids long. CDR3 sequence: CASSRRQGEQYF. The CDR3 DNA sequence: TGTGCCAGCAGCCGACGACAGGGCGAGCAGTACTTC.

This chain links TRBV19 with TRBJ1-1, with no clear D. Per germline, CDR1 LNHDA and CDR2 SQIVND (reference sequence). Trimming took off 7 bases at V and 4 bases at J, with 10 bases between the two ends. The CDR3 sequence is 12 residues long. CDR3: CASMFGSTEAFF. The CDR3 DNA follows: TGTGCCAGTATGTTTGGCAGCACTGAAGCTTTCTTT.

V usage is TRBV27 and J usage is TRBJ1-6; D remains unclear. Germline lookup yields CDR1 MNHEY and CDR2 SMNVEV (reference sequence). The germline V and J ends were trimmed by 3 bases and 6 bases, with 9 bases remaining between them. The CDR3 totals 14 residues. CDR3 residues: CASSLGMSNSPLHF. The DNA of the CDR3 is TGTGCCAGCAGTTTGGGGATGAGTAATTCACCCCTCCACTTT.

The chain carries TRBV7-9 and TRBJ1-4; 12 bases map to TRBD1. Germline V CDR1 and CDR2: SEHNR, FQNEAQ (reference sequence). V dropped 4 bases and J dropped 4; count of bases not matched to a gene: 7. This CDR3 comprises 17 residues. The DNA of the CDR3 is TGTGCCAGCAGCTCCCGGGACAGGGGGCCGAGTAATGAAAAACTGTTTTTT. Protein sequence: CASSSRDRGPSNEKLFF.

This clone occurred once. The chain has TRBV5-1 and TRBJ2-3, with D perhaps TRBD2 (6 bases). Germline V gene lookup returns CDR1 SGHRS and CDR2 YFSETQ. Trimming took 1 base from V and 0 from J, leaving 12 bases between them. This CDR3 spans 16 amino acids. CDR3 in DNA: TGCGCCAGCAGCTTGCAACAGCGGGTGAGCACAGATACGCAGTATTTT. The encoded protein is CASSLQQRVSTDTQYF. The full variable domain, its missing parts supplied by reference TRBV5-1 and TRBJ2-3, is KAGVTQTPRYLIKTRGQQVTLSCSPISGHRSVSWYQQTPGQGLQFLFEYFSETQRNKGNFPGRFSGRQFSNSRSEMNVSTLELGDSALYLCASSLQQRVSTDTQYFGPGTRLTVL.

The chain has TRBV29-1 and TRBJ2-7; 10 positions agree with TRBD1. Germline-derived CDR1 and CDR2 are SQVTM and ANQGSEA. The CDR3 has 13 amino acids. Trimming took 7 bases from V and 5 from J; bases not matched to a gene: 8. Written as DNA, the CDR3 is TGCAGCGGGTCGGGGACAGGGGAGGACGAGCAGTACTTC. This gives the protein CSGSGTGEDEQYF.

The chain has TRBV28 and TRBJ1-4; TRBD1 agrees at 7 bases. The V segment lost 7 bases and the J segment 7 bases; nucleotides outside the gene matches: 3. There are 12 residues in the CDR3. CDR1 MDHEN and CDR2 SYDVKM come from the germline V gene. CDR3: CASTQGVEKLFF. The CDR3 nucleotides are TGTGCCAGCACCCAGGGGGTTGAAAAACTGTTTTTT.

V is TRBV20-1 and J is TRBJ1-1; no clear D gene. V was shortened by 1 base and J by 4 bases, with 4 bases between the two germline ends. Looked up from germline, CDR1 is DFQATT and CDR2 is SNEGSKA (reference sequence). The CDR3 runs to 11 residues. The CDR3 spells CSARGGTEAFF. DNA for the CDR3: TGCAGTGCTAGAGGGGGCACTGAAGCTTTCTTT.

The CDR3: CASKLRSGGDEQFF. CDR3 sequence (DNA): TGTGCCAGCAAACTGCGAAGTGGTGGGGATGAGCAGTTCTTC. The chain carries TRBV6-4 and TRBJ2-1; the D is unclear. The CDR3 consists of 14 residues. V gave up 7 bases and J gave up 8 bases, with 18 bases separating them. Germline CDR1 is MRHNA and CDR2 is SNTAGT.

This chain links TRBV7-2 with TRBJ1-1; no definite D call. Trimming removed 5 bases from V and 0 bases from J, with 7 bases in between. This CDR3 comprises 13 residues. The germline V gene has CDR1 SGHTA and CDR2 FQGNSA. In DNA, the CDR3 is TGTGCCAGCAGCCGGCTCATGAACACTGAAGCTTTCTTT. It encodes CASSRLMNTEAFF.

The V call is TRBV3-1 (or the pseudogene TRBV3-2), the J call TRBJ2-7, with 10 positions matching TRBD2. Germline CDR1 is LGHDT and CDR2 is YNNKEL (reference sequence). The CDR3 loop spans 15 amino acids. V gave up 2 bases and J gave up 5 bases; unmatched junction bases: 6. CDR3 residues: CASSQLSGRVNEQYF. CDR3 sequence (DNA): TGTGCCAGCAGCCAACTAAGCGGGAGGGTCAACGAGCAGTACTTC.

This rearrangement joins TRBV4-1 to TRBJ1-5; no clear D gene. This CDR3 spans 13 amino acids. CDR1 MGHRA and CDR2 YSYEKL come from the germline V gene. V lost 0 bases and J 9 bases, leaving 9 bases between the germline ends. CDR3 sequence: CASSQDRGRPQHF. The CDR3 DNA follows: TGCGCCAGCAGCCAAGATCGGGGTCGGCCCCAGCATTTT.